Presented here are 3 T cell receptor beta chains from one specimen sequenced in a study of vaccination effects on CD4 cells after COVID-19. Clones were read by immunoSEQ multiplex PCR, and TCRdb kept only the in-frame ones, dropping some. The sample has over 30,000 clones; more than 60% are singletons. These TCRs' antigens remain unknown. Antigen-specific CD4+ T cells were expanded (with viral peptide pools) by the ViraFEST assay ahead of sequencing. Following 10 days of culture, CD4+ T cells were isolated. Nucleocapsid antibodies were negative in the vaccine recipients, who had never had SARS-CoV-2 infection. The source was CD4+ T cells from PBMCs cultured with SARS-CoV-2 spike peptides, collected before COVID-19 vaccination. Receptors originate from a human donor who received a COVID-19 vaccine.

CDR3 amino acids: CASSEPGGSRELFF. Here the CDR3 DNA reads TGTGCCAGCAGTGAACCAGGGGGCTCCCGGGAGCTGTTTTTT. The gene calls are TRBV2 and TRBJ2-2; 8 nucleotides agree with TRBD1. The CDR3 consists of 14 residues. Germline values: CDR1 SNHLY, CDR2 FYNNEI. J was trimmed by 9 bases and V by 2 bases; bases with no gene match: 5.

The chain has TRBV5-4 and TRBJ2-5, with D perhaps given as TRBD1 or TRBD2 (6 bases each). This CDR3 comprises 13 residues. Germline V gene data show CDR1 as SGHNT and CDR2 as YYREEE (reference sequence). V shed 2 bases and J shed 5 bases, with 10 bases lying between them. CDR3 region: CASSFGGGETQYF. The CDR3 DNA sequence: TGTGCCAGCAGCTTCGGAGGGGGGGAGACCCAGTACTTC.

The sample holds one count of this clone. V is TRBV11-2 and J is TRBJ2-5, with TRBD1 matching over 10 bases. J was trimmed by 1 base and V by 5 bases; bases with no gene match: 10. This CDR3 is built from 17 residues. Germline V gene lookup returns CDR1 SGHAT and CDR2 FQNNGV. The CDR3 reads CASSADRGSNLQETQYF. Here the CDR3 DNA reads TGTGCCAGCAGCGCGGACAGGGGGAGTAATCTCCAAGAGACCCAGTACTTC.